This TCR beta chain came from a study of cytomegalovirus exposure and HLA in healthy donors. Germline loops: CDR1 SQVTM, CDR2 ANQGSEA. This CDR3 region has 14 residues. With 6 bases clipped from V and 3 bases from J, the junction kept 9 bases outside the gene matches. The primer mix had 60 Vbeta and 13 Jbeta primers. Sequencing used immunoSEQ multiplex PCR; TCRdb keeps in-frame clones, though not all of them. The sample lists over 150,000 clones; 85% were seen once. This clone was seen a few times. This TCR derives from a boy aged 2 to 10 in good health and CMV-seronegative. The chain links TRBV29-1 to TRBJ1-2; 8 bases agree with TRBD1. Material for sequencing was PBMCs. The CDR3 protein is CSVTGTGLYYGYTF. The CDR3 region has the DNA TGCAGCGTGACCGGGACAGGTCTCTACTATGGCTACACCTTC.